The 12 T cell receptor beta chains in this list originate from one sample, sequenced in a study of CD8+CD57+ T cells in acquired aplastic anemia. Genomic DNA, the template, was used for profiling of the TCR beta VDJ and CDR3. Each CDR3 protein gets one entry after TCRdb re-called the reads with MiXCR. The sample has around 430,000 distinct CDR3 sequences, around a third seen once. Whoever was chosen for sequencing had shown CD8+CD57+ cell expansion by flow cytometry. Sequencing input: sorted CD4+, CD8+, or CD8+CD57+ T cells (not recorded which) from PBMCs. These receptors all come from a human donor with aplastic anemia.

The table lists this clonotype with a few counts. The rearrangement links TRBV7-2 to TRBJ2-1; D uncertain. CDR1 is SGHTA and CDR2 is FQGNSA in the germline V gene. V shed 2 bases and J shed 4 bases, with 6 bases lying between them. The CDR3 totals 13 residues. CDR3 amino acids: CASSLNGYNEQFF. DNA for the CDR3: TGTGCCAGCAGCTTAAACGGTTACAATGAGCAGTTCTTC.

This clonotype was seen a few times. The chain combines TRBV6-1 with TRBJ2-6; D is possibly TRBD1 (5 bases). There are 17 residues in the CDR3. In germline, CDR1 is MNHNS, CDR2 SASEGT. The V end was cut by 4 bases, the J end by 0 bases, with 13 bases between. Here the CDR3 reads CASSGTRDSSGANVLTF. The CDR3 DNA reads TGTGCCAGCAGTGGGACGCGCGACAGCTCTGGGGCCAACGTCCTGACTTTC.

This clonotype turned up a few times. This chain connects TRBV19 to TRBJ2-1; 8 bases are a match to TRBD2. The V gene end was trimmed by 0 bases and the J gene end by 5 bases; junction bases not matched to a gene: 9. Germline V lookup: CDR1 LNHDA, CDR2 SQIVND (reference sequence). This CDR3 is 17 amino acids long. CDR3 in amino acids: CASSIEGEASGHNEQFF. The CDR3 coding sequence is TGTGCCAGTAGTATAGAGGGGGAGGCTAGCGGGCACAATGAGCAGTTCTTC. The full variable domain, completed using reference TRBV19 and TRBJ2-1, is DGGITQSPKYLFRKEGQNVTLSCEQNLNHDAMYWYRQDPGQGLRLIYYSQIVNDFQKGDIAEGYSVSREKKESFPLTVTSAQKNPTAFYLCASSIEGEASGHNEQFFGPGTRLTVL.

This clonotype was observed many times. This chain connects TRBV2 to TRBJ1-2, with a tentative D call TRBD1 (5 bases). V lost 5 bases and J lost 6, with 16 bases in between. The CDR3 totals 14 residues. CDR1 SNHLY and CDR2 FYNNEI come from the germline V gene. The DNA of the CDR3 is TGTGCCAGCAGTAATGGGGCCCAGACGCATGGCTACACCTTC. It translates to CASSNGAQTHGYTF.

This clonotype was detected many times. The V gene is TRBV20-1, the J gene TRBJ2-7; 10 bases line up with TRBD2. V dropped 6 bases and J dropped 1; count of bases not matched to a gene: 6. CDR1 DFQATT and CDR2 SNEGSKA come from the germline V gene (reference sequence). This CDR3 region has 14 residues. CDR3 sequence reads: CSAVSGRESYEQYF. In DNA form, the CDR3 reads TGCAGTGCCGTAAGCGGGAGGGAATCCTACGAGCAGTACTTC.

The chain joins TRBV19 to TRBJ1-1; unclear D gene. Trimming stripped 5 bases from V and 11 bases from J, with 18 bases between. CDR1 is LNHDA, CDR2 SQIVND, per germline (reference sequence). This CDR3 has 13 residues. The DNA for the CDR3 is TGTGCCAGTAGTGGTCGGTTCGTGGGAGACGCTTTCTTT. Translation: CASSGRFVGDAFF. The variable domain in full, with the rest retrieved from reference TRBV19 and TRBJ1-1, is DGGITQSPKYLFRKEGQNVTLSCEQNLNHDAMYWYRQDPGQGLRLIYYSQIVNDFQKGDIAEGYSVSREKKESFPLTVTSAQKNPTAFYLCASSGRFVGDAFFGQGTRLTVV.

This chain links TRBV5-4 with TRBJ1-2, with D perhaps matching TRBD1 (6 bases). The V end lost 4 bases, the J end lost 3 bases, and 19 bases lay between the germline ends. Germline V gives CDR1 SGHNT, CDR2 YYREEE (reference sequence). This CDR3 is 16 amino acids long. CDR3 DNA sequence: TGTGCCAGCAGCATTACCTCCAACAGGGAAGACTATGGCTACACCTTC. It yields the protein CASSITSNREDYGYTF.

V and J are TRBV20-1 and TRBJ2-5; D possibly matches TRBD1 or TRBD2 (5 bases each). Trimming removed 5 bases from V and 4 bases from J, with 17 bases in between. The V gene's germline CDR1 is DFQATT and CDR2 SNEGSKA (reference sequence). The CDR3 covers 14 residues. CDR3 protein: CSAAPGPRVETQYF. The CDR3 DNA sequence: TGCAGTGCTGCTCCGGGACCAAGAGTAGAGACCCAGTACTTC.

Many counts were recorded for this clonotype. This chain uses TRBV25-1 with TRBJ1-1; tentative D call: TRBD1 (5 bases). CDR1 is MGHDK, CDR2 SYGVNS, per germline. The CDR3 contains 14 residues. Trimming took 2 bases from V and 2 from J, leaving 9 bases between them. The CDR3 nucleotides read TGTGCCAGCAGTGAAGTCGGGGGAAACACTGAAGCTTTCTTT. This encodes CASSEVGGNTEAFF. The full variable domain, with the rest looked up from reference TRBV25-1 and TRBJ1-1, is EADIYQTPRYLVIGTGKKITLECSQTMGHDKMYWYQQDPGMELHLIHYSYGVNSTEKGDLSSESTVSRIRTEHFPLTLESARPSHTSQYLCASSEVGGNTEAFFGQGTRLTVV.

With regard to this clonotype: A much larger clone lies a single base off, so this may be a read error. The rearrangement uses TRBV19 and TRBJ2-7, with D unclear. The CDR3 loop spans 14 amino acids. In germline, CDR1 is LNHDA, CDR2 SQIVND (reference sequence). In DNA form, the CDR3 reads TGTGCCAGTAAGGATTTGCCCAGCTCCTACGGGCAGTACTTC. Amino acid sequence: CASKDLPSSYGQYF.

This clonotype has at least ten counts. The chain links TRBV7-3 to TRBJ2-7, with D perhaps TRBD1 (5 bases). Germline V gene sequence: CDR1 SGHTA, CDR2 FQGTGA. This CDR3 comprises 13 residues. The germline V and J ends were trimmed by 2 bases and 7 bases, with 12 bases remaining between them. The CDR3 DNA reads TGTGCCAGCAGCTTAGGCAGGGATGGGGAGCAGTACTTC. Amino acids: CASSLGRDGEQYF. Based on the CDR3 plus reference TRBV7-3 and TRBJ2-7, the full variable domain is GAGVSQTPSNKVTEKGKYVELRCDPISGHTALYWYRQSLGQGPEFLIYFQGTGAADDSGLPNDRFFAVRPEGSVSTLKIQRTERGDSAVYLCASSLGRDGEQYFGPGTRLTVT.

This clonotype has only a few counts. The CDR3 region is CASSLGHGGTDTQYF. The CDR3 region has the DNA TGTGCCAGCAGCTTGGGACACGGGGGGACAGATACGCAGTATTTT. This rearrangement joins TRBV11-2 to TRBJ2-3; a weak D match, TRBD2 (7 bases). Trimming shortened V by 3 bases and J by 3 bases, and 13 bases separated the two germline ends. CDR1 SGHAT and CDR2 FQNNGV come from the germline V gene. The CDR3 runs to 15 residues.